Following are 16 T cell receptor beta chains from one sample sequenced in a study of cytomegalovirus exposure and HLA in healthy donors. Vbeta (60) and Jbeta (13) primers were used in the PCR. Assay: immunoSEQ multiplex PCR; the TCRdb copy retains only in-frame clones and omits some. The sample lists fewer than 150,000 clones; roughly four fifths were seen once. The sample comprised PBMCs. These receptors came from a woman between 45 and 60 years old in good health and CMV-seronegative.

The chain joins TRBV4-2 to TRBJ2-3; a possible D gene is TRBD2 (7 bases). CDR3 length: 17 residues. Trimming left V 3 bases short and J 1 base short, with 17 bases between. The germline gives CDR1 LGHNA, CDR2 YNFKEQ. CDR3: CASSHLIGGGGTDTQYF. The CDR3 region has the DNA TGTGCCAGCAGCCACCTAATAGGGGGGGGCGGCACAGATACGCAGTATTTT.

The chain joins TRBV7-2 to TRBJ1-3, with unresolved D. Germline lookup yields CDR1 SGHTA and CDR2 FQGNSA. Trimming removed 0 bases from V and 0 bases from J, with 9 bases in between. The CDR3 has 16 amino acids. The CDR3: CASSLAGSNSGNTIYF. CDR3 in DNA: TGTGCCAGCAGCTTAGCCGGGTCCAACTCTGGAAACACCATATATTTT.

The chain joins TRBV2 to TRBJ1-5; tentative D call: TRBD1 (6 bases). The germline gives CDR1 SNHLY, CDR2 FYNNEI. V was cut by 3 bases and J by 4 bases, with 16 bases left in between. The CDR3 covers 16 residues. The CDR3 nucleotides read TGTGCCAGCAGTGATATCAGGGGCCTGGGGAATCAGCCCCAGCATTTT. It is translated as CASSDIRGLGNQPQHF.

This clone came up a few times. The rearrangement joins TRBV9 to TRBJ1-1, with D possibly matching TRBD1 (5 bases). Trimming cost V 2 bases and J 0 bases, with 5 bases left between them. There are 13 residues in the CDR3. Germline V gene sequence: CDR1 SGDLS, CDR2 YYNGEE. The CDR3 spells CASSVTVNTEAFF. The CDR3 DNA reads TGTGCCAGCAGCGTGACAGTGAACACTGAAGCTTTCTTT.

J is TRBJ1-4 and V is TRBV7-2; the D is unclear. V shed 1 base and J shed 3 bases, with 9 bases lying between them. This CDR3 region has 15 residues. Germline values: CDR1 SGHTA, CDR2 FQGNSA. The CDR3 spells CASSLVPRANEKLFF. DNA of the CDR3: TGTGCCAGCAGCTTAGTCCCCCGGGCTAATGAAAAACTGTTTTTT.

This clone was picked up one time. The chain joins TRBV6-5 to TRBJ2-5; D gene unclear. The V gene's germline CDR1 is MNHEY and CDR2 SVGAGI. This CDR3 comprises 14 residues. V was clipped by 0 bases and J by 1 base, with 6 bases between them. CDR3 nucleotides: TGTGCCAGCAGTTACTCCCCCCTCCAAGAGACCCAGTACTTC. It encodes CASSYSPLQETQYF.

The chain couples TRBV7-9 to TRBJ2-2; weak D call: TRBD1 (6 bases). This CDR3 spans 16 amino acids. Trimming shortened V by 5 bases and J by 8 bases, and 21 bases separated the two germline ends. The germline V gene has CDR1 SEHNR and CDR2 FQNEAQ (reference sequence). The CDR3 DNA is TGTGCCAGCAGCGCCCGACCTGGATTAACAGGGGGGGAGCTGTTTTTT. This translates into CASSARPGLTGGELFF. The full variable domain, completed using reference TRBV7-9 and TRBJ2-2, is DTGVSQNPRHKITKRGQNVTFRCDPISEHNRLYWYRQTLGQGPEFLTYFQNEAQLEKSRLLSDRFSAERPKGSFSTLEIQRTEQGDSAMYLCASSARPGLTGGELFFGEGSRLTVL.

V and J are TRBV7-2 and TRBJ2-3; 10 nucleotides agree with TRBD2. CDR1 and CDR2 from the germline V gene are SGHTA and FQGNSA. V lost 0 bases to trimming and J lost 9 bases; unmatched junction nucleotides: 6. CDR3 length: 15 amino acids. The CDR3 bases are TGTGCCAGCAGCTTAGCGTCGTCTAGCGGGGGAACGCAGTATTTT. Its protein product is CASSLASSSGGTQYF.

CDR3 DNA sequence: TGTGCCAGCAGCACAGGACTAGCGGGGTTCACAGATACGCAGTATTTT. Protein sequence: CASSTGLAGFTDTQYF. This sequence joins TRBV7-2 and TRBJ2-3, with TRBD2 identical over 12 bases. Unmatched junction bases numbered 5, after V lost 5 bases and J lost 2 bases. CDR1 is SGHTA, CDR2 FQGNSA, per germline. The CDR3 is 16 amino acids.

This clone was picked up a small number of times. The chain carries TRBV9 and TRBJ1-2; 8 bases map to TRBD1. This CDR3 region has 14 residues. The V segment lost 2 bases and the J segment 4 bases; nucleotides outside the gene matches: 4. Germline CDR1 is SGDLS and CDR2 is YYNGEE. Here the CDR3 reads CASSVPGTGYGYTF. CDR3 bases: TGTGCCAGCAGCGTCCCCGGGACAGGCTATGGCTACACCTTC.

The V gene is TRBV7-8, the J gene TRBJ2-5; 10 bases are shared with TRBD2. The V gene end was trimmed by 1 base and the J gene end by 4 bases; junction bases not matched to a gene: 9. CDR3 length equals 17 residues. Germline assignment: CDR1 SGHVS and CDR2 FQNEAQ. Written as DNA, the CDR3 is TGTGCCAGCAGCTTAGTCCCTCCCAGCGGGGGGGGAGAGACCCAGTACTTC. Amino acid sequence: CASSLVPPSGGGETQYF.

A note on this clone: At one end, the junction sequence differs from germline, possibly due to a read error. The chain carries TRBV11-2 and TRBJ1-1; D ambiguous. There are 12 residues in the CDR3. CDR1 is SGHAT and CDR2 is FQNNGV in the germline V gene. The CDR3 DNA reads as TGTGCCAGCACCTTAAGCAACACTGAAGCTTTCTTT. Translated, it gives CASTLSNTEAFF. The complete variable domain, with remaining parts taken from reference TRBV11-2 and TRBJ1-1, reads EAGVAQSPRYKIIEKRQSVAFWCNPISGHATLYWYQQILGQGPKLLIQFQNNGVVDDSQLPKDRFSAERLKGVDSTLKIQPAKLEDSAVYLCASTLSNTEAFFGQGTRLTVV.

The CDR3 protein is CASSPDRWGTEAFF. The CDR3 DNA reads as TGTGCCAGCAGCCCAGACAGGTGGGGCACTGAAGCTTTCTTT. The chain links TRBV7-8 to TRBJ1-1, with a weak D call TRBD1 (6 bases). The V end was cut by 5 bases, the J end by 4 bases, with 14 bases between. In germline, CDR1 is SGHVS, CDR2 FQNEAQ. The CDR3 contains 14 residues.

The CDR3, as DNA: TGTGCCAGCAGTTCCACAGGGGGTTCTAATGAAAAACTGTTTTTT. Protein sequence: CASSSTGGSNEKLFF. The V gene is TRBV6-6, the J gene TRBJ1-4; 8 bases line up with TRBD1. CDR1 is MNHNY and CDR2 is SVGAGI in the germline V gene (reference sequence). CDR3 length: 15 residues. V gave up 4 bases and J gave up 3 bases; unmatched junction bases: 4.

The rearrangement joins TRBV18 to TRBJ1-2; unclear D gene. This CDR3 contains 15 residues. Looked up from germline, CDR1 is KGHSH and CDR2 is LQKENI. The V end lost 0 bases, the J end lost 7 bases, and 15 bases lay between the germline ends. The CDR3 coding sequence is TGTGCCAGCTCACCACCCGGGTCGGAGGCCTTTGGCTACACCTTC. It translates to CASSPPGSEAFGYTF.

The rearrangement joins TRBV4-2 to TRBJ1-1; 7 nucleotides align to TRBD1. The V and J ends lost 0 bases and 9 bases, in that order; junction bases with no gene match: 4. Germline CDR1 is LGHNA and CDR2 is YNFKEQ. The CDR3 runs to 13 residues. This CDR3 is CASSQDQQGKAFF. Written as DNA, the CDR3 is TGTGCCAGCAGCCAAGATCAACAGGGGAAAGCTTTCTTT.